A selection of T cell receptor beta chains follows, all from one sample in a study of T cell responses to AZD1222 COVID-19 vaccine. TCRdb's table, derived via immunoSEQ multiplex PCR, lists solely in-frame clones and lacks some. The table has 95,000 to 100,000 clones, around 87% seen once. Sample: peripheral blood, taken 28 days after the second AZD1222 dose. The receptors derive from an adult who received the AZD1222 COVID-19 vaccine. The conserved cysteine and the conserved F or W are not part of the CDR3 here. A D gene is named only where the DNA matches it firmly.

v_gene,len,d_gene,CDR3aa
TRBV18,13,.,ASSPTGPPSDTQY
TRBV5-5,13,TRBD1,ASSLDGTGGETQY
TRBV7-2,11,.,ASSLAGVYGYT
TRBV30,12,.,AWSRQGRAETQY
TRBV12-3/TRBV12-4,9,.,ASTQEREQF
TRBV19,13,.,ASSIGDRTTGELF
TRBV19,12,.,ASSILATNEKLF
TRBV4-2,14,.,ASSQEVRASNYGYT
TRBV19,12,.,ASSQSTGPYEQY
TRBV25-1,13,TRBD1,ASSRDSPYQETQY
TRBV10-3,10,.,AIRDATGELF
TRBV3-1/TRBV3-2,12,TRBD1,ASSPDRVGYTQY
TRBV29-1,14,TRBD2,SVEGLAGGSTDTQY
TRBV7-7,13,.,ASSLKGQLEETQY
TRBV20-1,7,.,RITREQY
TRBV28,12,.,ASSFRAANTEAF
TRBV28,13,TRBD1,ASSDTGTESYEQY
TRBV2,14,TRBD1,ASSVEGTGRNYGYT
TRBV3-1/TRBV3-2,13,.,ASSQDRGANNEQF
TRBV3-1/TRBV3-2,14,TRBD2,ASSQGEREWTDTQY
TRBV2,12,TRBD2,ASGLAGGQETQY
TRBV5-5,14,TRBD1,ASSLGQGDPNYGYT
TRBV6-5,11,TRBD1,ASTSGGNTEAF
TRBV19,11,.,ASSITVNTEAF
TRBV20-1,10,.,SASFGPETQY
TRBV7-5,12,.,ARSSRTAYNEQF
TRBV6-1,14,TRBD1,ASSEAVTGVVYEQY
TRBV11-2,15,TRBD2,ASSSGTSGSGSETQY
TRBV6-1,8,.,ASSEYEQY
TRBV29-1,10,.,SVLTGAYEQY
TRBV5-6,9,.,ASSLQETQY
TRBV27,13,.,ASSPSEGSLGGYT
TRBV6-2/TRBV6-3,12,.,ASSQGSEWTEAF
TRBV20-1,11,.,SASAGLEEKLF
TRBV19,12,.,ASTPRGAFYGYT
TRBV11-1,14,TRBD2,ASSLMGLASTDTQY
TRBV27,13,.,ASTNPLFSNQPQH
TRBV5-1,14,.,ASSPRGDATNEKLF
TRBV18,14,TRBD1,ASSPLRDRGERGYT
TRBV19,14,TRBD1,ASSTTLTGIDYGYT
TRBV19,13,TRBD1,ASSAYGQGITEAF
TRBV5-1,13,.,ASSSNLHSEETQY
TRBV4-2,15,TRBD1,ASSQDLSGTGFSPLH
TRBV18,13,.,ASSPIAGSSYEQY
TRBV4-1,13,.,ASSQGKGDTGELF
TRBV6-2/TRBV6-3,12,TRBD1,ASSWTGPTYGYT
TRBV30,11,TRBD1,AWMTGGWYGYT
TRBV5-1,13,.,ASSLAGILNTEAF
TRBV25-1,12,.,ASSELGGNYGYT
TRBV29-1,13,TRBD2,SVPAGTTHTGELF
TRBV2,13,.,ASSEAGNVRNGYT
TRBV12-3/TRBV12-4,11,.,ASRQSGANVLT
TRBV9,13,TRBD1,ASSPQRDRRGKLF
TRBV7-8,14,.,ASSFSSPPGLDIQY
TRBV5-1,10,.,ASSTGLYGYT
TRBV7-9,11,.,ASSLSGINEQF
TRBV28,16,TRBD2,ASRSTGTSGRATYEQY
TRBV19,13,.,ASSSRAQARYEQY
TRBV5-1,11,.,ASSRDLGYGYT